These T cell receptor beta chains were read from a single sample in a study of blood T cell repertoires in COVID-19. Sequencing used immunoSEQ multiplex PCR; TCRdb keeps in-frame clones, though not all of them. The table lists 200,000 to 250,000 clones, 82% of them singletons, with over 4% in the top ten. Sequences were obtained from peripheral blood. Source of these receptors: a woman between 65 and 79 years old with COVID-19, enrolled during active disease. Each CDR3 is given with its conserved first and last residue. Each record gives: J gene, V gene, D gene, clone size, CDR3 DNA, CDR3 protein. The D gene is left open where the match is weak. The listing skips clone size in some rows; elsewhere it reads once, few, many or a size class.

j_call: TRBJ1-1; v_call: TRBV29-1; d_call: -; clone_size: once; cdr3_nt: TGCAGCGTTGACCGGGGGGGGACTGAAGCTTTCTTT; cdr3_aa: CSVDRGGTEAFF
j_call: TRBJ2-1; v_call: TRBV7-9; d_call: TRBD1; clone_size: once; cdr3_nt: TGTGCCAGCAGTCGGGTAACGGGGACAGAATACAATGAGCAGTTCTTC; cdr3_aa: CASSRVTGTEYNEQFF
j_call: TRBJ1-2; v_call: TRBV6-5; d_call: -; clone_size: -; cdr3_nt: TGTGCCAGCAGGCCCCCACAGGGAAGGAGTGGCTACACCTTC; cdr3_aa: CASRPPQGRSGYTF
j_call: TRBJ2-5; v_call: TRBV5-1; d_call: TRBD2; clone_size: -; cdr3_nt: TGCGCCAGCAGCTTGGACCAAGCGGGATACCAAGAGACCCAGTACTTC; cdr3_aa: CASSLDQAGYQETQYF
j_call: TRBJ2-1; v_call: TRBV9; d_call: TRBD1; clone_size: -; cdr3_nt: TGTGCCAGCAGCGTAGGGGACAGGGTGGGTTACAATGAGCAGTTCTTC; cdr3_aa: CASSVGDRVGYNEQFF
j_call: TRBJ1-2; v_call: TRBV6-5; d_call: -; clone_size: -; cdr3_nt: TGTGCCAGCACCCGCCGCGGCGGGAGCTATGGCTACACCTTC; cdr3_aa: CASTRRGGSYGYTF
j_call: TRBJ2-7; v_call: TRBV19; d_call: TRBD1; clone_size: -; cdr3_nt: TGTGCCAGTAGTGTACCGGGACAGGGCCGCTACGAGCAGTACTTC; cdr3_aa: CASSVPGQGRYEQYF
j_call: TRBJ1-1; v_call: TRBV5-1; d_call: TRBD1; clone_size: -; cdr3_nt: TGCGCCAGCAGCTTGGGGACAGGGTGGACTGAAGCTTTCTTT; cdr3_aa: CASSLGTGWTEAFF
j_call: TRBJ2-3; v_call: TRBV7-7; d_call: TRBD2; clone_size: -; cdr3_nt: TGTGCCAGCAGCTTAGGACTAGCAAACACAGATACGCAGTATTTT; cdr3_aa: CASSLGLANTDTQYF
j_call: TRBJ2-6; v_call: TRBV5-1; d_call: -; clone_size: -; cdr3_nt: TGCGCCAGCAGCTTCGGGAGCTCTGGGGCCAACGTCCTGACTTTC; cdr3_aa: CASSFGSSGANVLTF
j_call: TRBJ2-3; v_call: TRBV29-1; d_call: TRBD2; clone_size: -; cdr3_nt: TGCAGCGTTGCTCGCGGGAGTGAGGATACGCAGTATTTT; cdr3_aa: CSVARGSEDTQYF
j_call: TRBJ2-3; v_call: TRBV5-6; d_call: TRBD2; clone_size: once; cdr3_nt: TGTGCCAGCAGCTTGGTACTAGCGGGAGCGTCGGATACGCAGTATTTT; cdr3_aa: CASSLVLAGASDTQYF
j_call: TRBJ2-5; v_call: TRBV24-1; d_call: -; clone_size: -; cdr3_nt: TGTGCCACCAGTGATCAACTACAGGGCCAAGAGACCCAGTACTTC; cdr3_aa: CATSDQLQGQETQYF
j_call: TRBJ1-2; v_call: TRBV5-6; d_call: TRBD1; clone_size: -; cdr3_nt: TGTGCCAGCAGCTTGCGACAGGGGACTGGCTACACCTTC; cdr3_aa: CASSLRQGTGYTF
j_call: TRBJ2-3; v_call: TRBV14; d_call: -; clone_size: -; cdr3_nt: TGTGCCAGCAGCCAAGGACAGCTCACAGATACGCAGTATTTT; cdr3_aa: CASSQGQLTDTQYF
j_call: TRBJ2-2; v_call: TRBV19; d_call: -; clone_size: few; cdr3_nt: TGTGCCAGTAGTATATGGGGGGCCGGGGAGCTGTTTTTT; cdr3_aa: CASSIWGAGELFF
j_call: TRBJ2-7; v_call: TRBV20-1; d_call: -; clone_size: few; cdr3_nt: TGCAGTGCTAGTGCGGACGGGACCTACGAGCAGTACTTC; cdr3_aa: CSASADGTYEQYF
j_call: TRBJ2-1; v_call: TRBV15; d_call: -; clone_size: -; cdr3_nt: TGTGCCACCAGCAGAGGGGCGGGATCGTACAATGAGCAGTTCTTC; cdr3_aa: CATSRGAGSYNEQFF
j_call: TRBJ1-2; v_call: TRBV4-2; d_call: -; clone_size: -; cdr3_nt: TGTGCCAGCAGCCCTATACAGGGAAACTATGGCTACACCTTC; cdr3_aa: CASSPIQGNYGYTF
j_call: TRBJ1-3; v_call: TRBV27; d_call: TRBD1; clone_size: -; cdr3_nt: TGTGCCAGCAGAGGACAGGGTAGAAACACCATATATTTT; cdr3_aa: CASRGQGRNTIYF
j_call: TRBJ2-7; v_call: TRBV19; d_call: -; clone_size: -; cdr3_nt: TGTGCCAGTAGTAATTCAGGGGTTAAAGACGAGCAGTACTTC; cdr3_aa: CASSNSGVKDEQYF
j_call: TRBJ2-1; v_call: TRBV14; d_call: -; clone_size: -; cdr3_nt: TGTGCCAGCAGCTTTACTAGATTGAATGAGCAGTTCTTC; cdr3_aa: CASSFTRLNEQFF
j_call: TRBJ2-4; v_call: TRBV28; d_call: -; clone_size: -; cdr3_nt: TGTGCCAGCAGTCCCCCGGGGGGCGGGTTAGCCAAAAACATTCAGTACTTC; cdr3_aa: CASSPPGGGLAKNIQYF
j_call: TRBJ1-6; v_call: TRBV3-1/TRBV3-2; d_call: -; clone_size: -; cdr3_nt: TGTGCCAGCAGCCGAGGCCACGACGCCGATTCACCCCTCCACTTT; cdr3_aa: CASSRGHDADSPLHF
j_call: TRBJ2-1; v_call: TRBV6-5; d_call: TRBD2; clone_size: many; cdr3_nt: TGTGCCAGCAGACCAGCGGGACTCAATGAGCAGTTCTTC; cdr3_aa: CASRPAGLNEQFF
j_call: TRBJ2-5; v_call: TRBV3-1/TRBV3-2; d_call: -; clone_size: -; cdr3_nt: TGTGCCAGCAGCCAAGAATTACCAGGACAAGAGACCCAGTACTTC; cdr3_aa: CASSQELPGQETQYF
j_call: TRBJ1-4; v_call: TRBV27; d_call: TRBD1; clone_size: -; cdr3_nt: TGTGCCAGCAGTCGGGACAGGCTTGGAGAACTGTTTTTT; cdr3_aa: CASSRDRLGELFF
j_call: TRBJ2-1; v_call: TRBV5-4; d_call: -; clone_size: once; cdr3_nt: TGTGCCAGCAGCCCAGCTCCTCGGCCAGGGGCAAACAATGAGCAGTTCTTC; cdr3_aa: CASSPAPRPGANNEQFF
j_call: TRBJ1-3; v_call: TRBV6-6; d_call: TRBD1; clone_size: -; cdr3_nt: TGTGCCAGCAGTTCAGGGGGTGGAAACACCATATATTTT; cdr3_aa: CASSSGGGNTIYF
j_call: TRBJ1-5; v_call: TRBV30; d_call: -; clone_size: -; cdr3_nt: TGTGCCTGGAGTGTAACCGGGGGGGTAGGGAATCAGCCCCAGCATTTT; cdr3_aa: CAWSVTGGVGNQPQHF
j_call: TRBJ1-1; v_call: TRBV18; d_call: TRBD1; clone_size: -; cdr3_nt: TGTGCCAGCTCACCCAAGGAGACAGGGCAGAACACTGAAGCTTTCTTT; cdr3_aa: CASSPKETGQNTEAFF
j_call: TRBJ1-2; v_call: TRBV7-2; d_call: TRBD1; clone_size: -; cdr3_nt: TGTGCCAGCAGACTCGGACAGGGGGCTTATGGCTACACCTTC; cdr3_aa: CASRLGQGAYGYTF
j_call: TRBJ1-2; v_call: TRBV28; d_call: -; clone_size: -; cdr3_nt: TGTGCCAGCAGGTCTGTCCTTTCCTATGGCTACACCTTC; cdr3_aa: CASRSVLSYGYTF
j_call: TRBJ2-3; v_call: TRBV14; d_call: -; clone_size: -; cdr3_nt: TGTGCCAGCAGCCCACGAGGATTTAGCCGCTCGACCTCTAGCACAGATACGCAGTATTTT; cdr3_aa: CASSPRGFSRSTSSTDTQYF
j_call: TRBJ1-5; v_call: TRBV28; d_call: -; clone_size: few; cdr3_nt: TGTGCCAGCAGTACTCTGTCTGGACAGAACAATCAGCCCCAGCATTTT; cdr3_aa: CASSTLSGQNNQPQHF
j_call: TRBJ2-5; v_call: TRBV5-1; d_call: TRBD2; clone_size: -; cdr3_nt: TGCGCCAGCAGCCCCGACCCTAGCGGAGAGACCCAGTACTTC; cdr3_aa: CASSPDPSGETQYF
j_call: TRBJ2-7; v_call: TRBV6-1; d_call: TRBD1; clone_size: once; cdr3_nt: TGTGCCAGCAGTGAAGTAGACAGGGACTCCTACGAGCAGTACTTC; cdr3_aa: CASSEVDRDSYEQYF
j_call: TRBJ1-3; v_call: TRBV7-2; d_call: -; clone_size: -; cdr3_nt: TGTGCCAGCAGCTTAGGGTCTAGACAGGAAGCCATATATTTT; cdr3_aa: CASSLGSRQEAIYF
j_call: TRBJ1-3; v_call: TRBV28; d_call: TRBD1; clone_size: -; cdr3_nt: TGTGCCAGCAGTTTACAGGGGGCTGGAAACACCATATATTTT; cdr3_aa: CASSLQGAGNTIYF
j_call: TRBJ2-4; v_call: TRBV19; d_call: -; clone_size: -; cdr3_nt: TGTGCCAGTAGTCTCCCAGGAAACATTCAGTACTTC; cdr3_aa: CASSLPGNIQYF
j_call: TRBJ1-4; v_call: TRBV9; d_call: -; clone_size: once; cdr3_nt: TGTGCCAGCAGCCCTCAGGGGAATGAAAAACTGTTTTTT; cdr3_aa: CASSPQGNEKLFF
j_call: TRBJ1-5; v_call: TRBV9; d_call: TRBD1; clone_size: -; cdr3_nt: TGTGCCAGCAGCGTAGGCGACAGGGCCTTTCAGCCCCAGCATTTT; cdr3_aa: CASSVGDRAFQPQHF
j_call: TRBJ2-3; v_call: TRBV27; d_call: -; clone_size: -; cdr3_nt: TGTGCCAGCAGGCGTGTTCATAGAGGCTTCACAGATACGCAGTATTTT; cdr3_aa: CASRRVHRGFTDTQYF
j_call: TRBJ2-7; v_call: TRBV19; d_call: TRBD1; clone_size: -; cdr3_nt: TGTGCCAGTAGTGGACAGGGTCCGGTCGAGCAGTACTTC; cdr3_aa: CASSGQGPVEQYF
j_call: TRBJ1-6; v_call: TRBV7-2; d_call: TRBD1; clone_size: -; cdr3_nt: TGTGCCAGCAGCCCCCGGACAGGGCGATCACCCCTCCACTTT; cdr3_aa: CASSPRTGRSPLHF
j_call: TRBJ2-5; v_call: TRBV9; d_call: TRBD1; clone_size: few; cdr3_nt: TGTGCCAGCAGCGGCCGGGGACAGGGGGGAGAGACCCAGTACTTC; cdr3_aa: CASSGRGQGGETQYF